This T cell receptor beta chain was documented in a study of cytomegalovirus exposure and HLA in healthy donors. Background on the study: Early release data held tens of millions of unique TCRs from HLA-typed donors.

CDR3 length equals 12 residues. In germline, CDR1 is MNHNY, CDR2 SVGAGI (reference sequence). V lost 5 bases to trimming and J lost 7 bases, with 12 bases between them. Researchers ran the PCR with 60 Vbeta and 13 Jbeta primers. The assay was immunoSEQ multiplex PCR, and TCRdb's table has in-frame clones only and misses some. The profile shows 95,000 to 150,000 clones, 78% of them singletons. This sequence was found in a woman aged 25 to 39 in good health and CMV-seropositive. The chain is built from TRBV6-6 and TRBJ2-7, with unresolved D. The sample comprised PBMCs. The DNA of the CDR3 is TGTGCCAGCAGTGACCTCCCCGGGGAGCAGTACTTC. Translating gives CASSDLPGEQYF.